The clone carrying this T cell receptor (beta chain) was observed a handful of times. What it binds is unknown. CDR3 length: 14 amino acids. Germline CDR1 GTSNPN, CDR2 SVGIG (reference sequence). V lost 2 bases to trimming and J lost 4 bases, with 15 bases between them. RNA transcripts were the template for amplifying TCR beta CDR3 regions. In the first-round RT-PCR of the TCR CDR3, the HTBI primer set was used. TCRdb reprocessed the multiplex PCR reads via MiXCR and lists one record per CDR3 protein. The repertoire holds under 300,000 distinct CDR3 sequences, with roughly 13% as singletons. Patients aged 18 to 65 had newly diagnosed hyperthyroidism lasting under 2 months. It was 8 to 10 ml of fresh peripheral blood that supplied the PBMCs. This entry belongs to a study of T cells in Graves' hyperthyroidism and ophthalmopathy. Notes on the study in general: Most clonotypes expanded in the thyroid (above 0.001) were also present in blood. Using 13 V-J features, a model discriminated ophthalmopathy from stable hyperthyroidism.

The sequence derives from a woman aged 40 to 55 with Graves' hyperthyroidism. This chain connects TRBV30 to TRBJ2-7; unclear D gene. Sequences were obtained from blood. The chain's CDR3 is CAWSYRRPPYEQYF. CDR3 coding DNA: TGTGCCTGGAGTTACCGACGGCCCCCTTACGAGCAGTACTTC. Drawing the rest from reference TRBV30 and TRBJ2-7, the complete variable domain is SQTIHQWPATLVQPVGSPLSLECTVEGTSNPNLYWYRQAAGRGLQLLFYSVGIGQISSEVPQNLSASRPQDRQFILSSKKLLLSDSGFYLCAWSYRRPPYEQYFGPGTRLTVT.